Detailed here is one T cell receptor (beta chain). The target of this receptor is not known. Per-base qualities were not stored, and no clone one base away is much larger. The CDR3 runs 14 amino acids, cysteine and phenylalanine included. Solely the CDR3 DNA is kept, with 42 bases framed from the first base. The germline V gene provides CDR1 KGHSH and CDR2 LQKENI. V and J are truncated by 3 bases and 5 bases respectively, leaving an intervening sequence of 11 bases. Each collaborating institution followed its own protocols to collect whole blood in K2EDTA tubes. Collaborator samples were shipped for TCRbeta analysis as frozen whole blood, isolated PBMCs, or DNA extracted from either sample type. This record comes from a study of blood T cell repertoires in COVID-19 (dated by TCRdb to the early 2020s). Background on the whole study: Collaborator samples came from the United States, Italy and Spain and covered acute and convalescent phases of COVID-19. The prospective study material was composed of cDNA or gDNA derived from T cells, B-cell-depleted T cells, or PBMCs. Deeply sampled blood TCRbeta repertoires from subjects exposed to, actively infected with, or recovered from COVID-19 were included in the dataset. The repertoires were made available in a free public database intended to serve as a resource for research on the immune response to SARS-CoV-2. The samples were drawn from the first 160 participants of the ongoing ImmuneRACE study and from 950 to 1,500 subjects provided by 6 global collaborators. Nearly every sample came with metadata listing a de-identified subject ID, COVID-19 status, age in years and sex. Where available, HLA class I and class II types were taken from metadata supplied by the sample provider and were not determined by assay-based typing.

General findings and caveats noted by the study authors: The quantity of clinical and demographic metadata differed by source and by participant and was supplied without curation.

The immunoSEQ Assay, a bias-controlled multiplex PCR, was used to amplify TCRbeta CDR3 regions from genomic DNA. The study's processing was this. The number of nucleated cells in each sample was estimated by amplification of reference gene primers within the assay. To quantify the absolute abundance of each unique TCRbeta CDR3 rearrangement, sequence reads were collapsed and filtered. Productive Simpson clonality was computed per sample as the square root of Simpson's diversity index over productive rearrangements. The source is immuneACCESS, and TCRdb retained only in-frame sequences with V and J called. Part of the clones is not carried over; for the studies checked, unresolved V genes explain less than half of this, and the remainder is unexplained. The V and J calls and clone size are taken from that table; D and trimming were inferred from the DNA. The sample includes about 76,000 clones, with over 70% observed a single time. Together, the top ten hold roughly 5% of the sample.

The chain was built from TRBV18 and TRBJ1-5, with TRBD1 as a weak D call on 6 bases. The TCR was taken from a man aged 50 to 60 with active COVID-19. Sequenced input: peripheral blood. The DNA is TGTGCCAGCTCACCCCGGGACACGGATCAGCCCCAGCATTTT. It translates to CASSPRDTDQPQHF.